Listed here is a single TCR beta chain. Its antigen is still unknown. This entry belongs to a study of T cell responses to AZD1222 COVID-19 vaccine. Overall study findings and caveats: Only 6 or 7 AZD1222 recipients tested seropositive at baseline. There were repertoire samples only from the period after the peak T cell response. Two AZD1222 administrations were followed by greater Spike-specific TCR breadth and depth. Regions 160-218 and 743-854 dominated among vaccine-associated CD4 TCRs spanning spike.

The CDR3 consists of 14 residues. Germline trimming cut 2 bases from V and 4 bases from J; bases unmatched to any gene: 4. Germline CDR1 and CDR2: SGHTA and FQGTGA. Sequenced by immunoSEQ multiplex PCR; TCRdb stores in-frame clones only, minus some. The sample holds about 150,000 clones; about 91% are singletons and the top ten take roughly 3.5%. The rearrangement uses TRBV7-3 and TRBJ1-2; 7 nucleotides agree with TRBD1. The sequenced sample was peripheral blood, obtained on day 0 of MenACWY control vaccination. The TCR comes from an adult in good health. This chain's CDR3 is CASSLGQGGYGYTF. The DNA of the CDR3 is TGTGCCAGCAGCTTAGGGCAGGGGGGCTATGGCTACACCTTC.